This T cell receptor beta chain was documented in a study of cytomegalovirus exposure and HLA in healthy donors. At the level of the study: Both the 100 to 150 validation repertoires and the roughly 700 first-cohort repertoires used the same platform, as reported by a later analysis. General observations from the study: Subsequent analysis found a tendency for first-cohort TCR clusters to co-occur within the 120 or so validation repertoires. In vitro, three CMV-associated chains proved specific for CMV antigens.

From germline, CDR1 is MGHRA and CDR2 YSYEKL. This CDR3 is built from 16 residues. V was shortened by 1 base and J by 7 bases, with 14 bases between the two germline ends. Sequencing was performed with immunoSEQ multiplex PCR; in TCRdb, only in-frame clones are kept and a portion is missing. The repertoire holds 250,000 to 400,000 clones, roughly 90% seen once, with approximately 0.95% in the top ten. This clone was recorded a few times. Its antigen is undetermined. The receptor was derived from a man in his thirties or forties in good health and CMV-seronegative. The genes are TRBV4-1 and TRBJ1-6; D not certain. Sample: PBMCs. This CDR3 is CASSQVNGPANSPLHF. The CDR3 bases are TGCGCCAGCAGCCAAGTAAATGGGCCGGCAAATTCACCCCTCCACTTT.